This TCR beta chain was observed in a study of blood T cell repertoires in COVID-19. Study context: Acute and convalescent COVID-19 samples came from the United States, Italy and Spain.

Germline CDR1 SGHAT, CDR2 FQNNGV. CDR3 size: 15 residues. Germline trimming cut 0 bases from V and 3 bases from J; bases unmatched to any gene: 2. All enrollees were about 18 to 100 years old and from around 25 US areas. Cohort 3 donors counted as recovered after two negative PCRs, clearance, or resolved symptoms. Method: immunoSEQ multiplex PCR; TCRdb's copy keeps in-frame clones and lacks some. The profile covers about 160,000 clones, with roughly 90% appearing a single time and 6.5% to 8% taken by the ten largest. The genes are TRBV11-2 and TRBJ2-3; 8 nucleotides match TRBD2. Sample: PBMCs or T cells enriched from blood (not recorded which). This clonotype originated in a woman in her forties or fifties who had recovered from COVID-19. The CDR3 here is CASSLDGGATDTQYF. The CDR3 region has the DNA TGTGCCAGCAGCTTAGACGGGGGGGCTACAGATACGCAGTATTTT.